This note documents a single T cell receptor beta chain sequence. What it binds is not known. A much larger clone is a single base away; this may be a read error. This entry is derived from a study of blood T cells in healthy people across ages. Whole-study findings and limits: Researchers report that TCR beta diversity correlated strongly with naive T cell percentage. There were more naive CD4+ cells and higher diversity in long-lived donors than in aged donors.

The use of a sample-barcoded 5' primer and a J-beta primer mix characterized a second PCR of about 7 to 12 cycles. TCRdb analysed the 5' RACE reads with MiXCR anew, one entry per CDR3 protein. This sample has roughly 1.6 million distinct CDR3 sequences, with about 31% found just once. This CDR3 has 16 residues. CDR1 is SGHTA and CDR2 is FQGNSA in the germline V gene. Germline trimming cut 1 base from V and 0 bases from J; bases unmatched to any gene: 3. The sequencing input was blood. This chain uses TRBV7-2 with TRBJ2-3; 8 nucleotides agree with TRBD2. This TCR was recovered from a woman aged 25 to 39 in good health. This chain's CDR3 is CTSSLVAGGSTDTQYF. The CDR3 coding sequence is TGTACCAGCAGCTTAGTGGCGGGGGGTAGCACAGATACGCAGTATTTT.